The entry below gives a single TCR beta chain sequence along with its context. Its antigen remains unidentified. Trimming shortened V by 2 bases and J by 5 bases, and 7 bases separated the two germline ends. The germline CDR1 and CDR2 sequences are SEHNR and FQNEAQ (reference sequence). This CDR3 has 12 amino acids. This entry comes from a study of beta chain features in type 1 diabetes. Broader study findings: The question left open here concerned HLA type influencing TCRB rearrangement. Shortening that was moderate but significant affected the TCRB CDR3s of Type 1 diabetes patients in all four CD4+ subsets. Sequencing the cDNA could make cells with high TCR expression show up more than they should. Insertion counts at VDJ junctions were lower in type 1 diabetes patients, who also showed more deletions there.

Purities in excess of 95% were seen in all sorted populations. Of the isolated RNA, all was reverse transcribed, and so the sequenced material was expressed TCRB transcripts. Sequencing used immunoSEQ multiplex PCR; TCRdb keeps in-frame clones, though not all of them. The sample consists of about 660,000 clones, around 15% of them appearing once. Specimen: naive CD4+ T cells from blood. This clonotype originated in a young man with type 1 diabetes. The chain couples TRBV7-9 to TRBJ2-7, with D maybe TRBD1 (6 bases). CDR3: CASSLSGDEQYF. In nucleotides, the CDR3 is TGTGCCAGCAGCTTATCAGGGGACGAGCAGTACTTC.